Presented here are 28 T cell receptor beta chains from one specimen sequenced in a study of cytomegalovirus exposure and HLA in healthy donors. Sequenced by immunoSEQ multiplex PCR; TCRdb stores in-frame clones only, minus some. The table includes 55,000 to 70,000 clones, 80% to 95% detected once. Sequencing was performed on PBMCs. The receptors come from a man aged 18 to 30 in good health and CMV-seropositive.

The V and J genes are TRBV28 and TRBJ2-5; 14 nucleotides agree with TRBD2. CDR1 and CDR2 (germline): MDHEN, SYDVKM. V was pared by 6 bases and J by 5 bases, with 14 bases of the junction left unmatched. The CDR3 totals 18 residues. The CDR3 sequence is CASRPGTSGSFAMETQYF. CDR3 bases: TGTGCCAGCAGGCCCGGGACTAGCGGGAGTTTTGCTATGGAGACCCAGTACTTC.

The genes are TRBV6-1 and TRBJ2-1, with 15 bases fitting TRBD2. CDR3 size: 15 residues. Germline V gives CDR1 MNHNS, CDR2 SASEGT. The trim removed 5 bases at V and 7 bases at J, leaving 3 bases unmatched. The DNA of the CDR3 is TGTGCCAGCAGTAACGGACTAGCGGGAGGGAATGAGCAGTTCTTC. This sequence encodes CASSNGLAGGNEQFF.

This clone was seen only a few times. The chain combines TRBV28 with TRBJ2-1; TRBD2 aligns across 14 bases. Per the germline V gene, CDR1 is MDHEN and CDR2 is SYDVKM. V dropped 5 bases and J dropped 8; count of bases not matched to a gene: 8. The CDR3 spans 16 residues. The CDR3 sequence: CASSDLGTSGSDEQFF. The CDR3 DNA reads as TGTGCCAGCAGTGACTTAGGGACTAGCGGGAGCGATGAGCAGTTCTTC.

The gene calls are TRBV9 and TRBJ2-3; D remains ambiguous. Trimming shortened V by 4 bases and J by 1 base, and 10 bases separated the two germline ends. The CDR3 totals 14 residues. CDR1 SGDLS and CDR2 YYNGEE come from the germline V gene. The CDR3, as DNA: TGTGCCAGCAGCTTATTAGGAGGCACAGATACGCAGTATTTT. Its translation: CASSLLGGTDTQYF. The full variable domain, its missing parts supplied by reference TRBV9 and TRBJ2-3, is DSGVTQTPKHLITATGQRVTLRCSPRSGDLSVYWYQQSLDQGLQFLIQYYNGEERAKGNILERFSAQQFPDLHSELNLSSLELGDSALYFCASSLLGGTDTQYFGPGTRLTVL.

J is TRBJ2-3 and V is TRBV5-1; D possibly corresponds to TRBD1 (5 bases). The germline V gene has CDR1 SGHRS and CDR2 YFSETQ. V was clipped by 0 bases and J by 4 bases, with 9 bases between them. This CDR3 has 14 residues. CDR3 in DNA: TGCGCCAGCAGCTTGGAGAGACAGCCAGATACGCAGTATTTT. Its protein is CASSLERQPDTQYF.

CDR3 sequence (DNA): TGTGCCAGCAGCTTCCCGGGACAGGGAAGCCGGAGAGGCTACCAAGAGACCCAGTACTTC. Encoded protein: CASSFPGQGSRRGYQETQYF. V usage is TRBV11-3 and J usage is TRBJ2-5, with TRBD1 matching 9 bases. The V gene's germline CDR1 is SGHNT and CDR2 YENEEA. V lost 3 bases to trimming and J lost 0 bases; unmatched junction nucleotides: 17. This CDR3 is 20 amino acids long.

The chain uses TRBV18 and TRBJ2-7; D is unresolved. Germline V lookup: CDR1 KGHSH, CDR2 LQKENI. V was trimmed by 1 base and J by 2 bases, leaving 12 bases between them. The CDR3 loop spans 15 amino acids. The CDR3 sequence: CASSPRRETTYEQYF. The CDR3 DNA reads as TGTGCCAGCTCACCACGGAGAGAAACTACCTACGAGCAGTACTTC.

This clone was recorded once. The V call is TRBV19, the J call TRBJ2-3, with 11 bases aligning to TRBD1. The V gene end was trimmed by 4 bases and the J gene end by 4 bases; junction bases not matched to a gene: 4. CDR1 is LNHDA, CDR2 SQIVND, per germline (reference sequence). The length of the CDR3 is 15 residues. The CDR3 spells CASSTDRGPADTQYF. In DNA form, the CDR3 reads TGTGCCAGTAGTACGGACAGGGGGCCGGCAGATACGCAGTATTTT.

V is TRBV19 and J is TRBJ2-2; 8 nucleotides match TRBD1. The J segment lost 11 bases and the V segment lost 5 bases, leaving 13 bases of the junction unmatched. CDR1 LNHDA and CDR2 SQIVND come from the germline V gene (reference sequence). The CDR3 has 15 amino acids. Here the CDR3 DNA reads TGTGCCAGTAGTCGACAGGGGTCGAAAACCAACGAGCTGTTTTTT. Translation gives CASSRQGSKTNELFF.

The rearrangement links TRBV19 to TRBJ2-2; the D gene is possibly TRBD1 (5 bases). Germline CDR1 reads LNHDA; CDR2 reads SQIVND (reference sequence). CDR3 length equals 15 residues. Trimming stripped 5 bases from V and 0 bases from J, with 10 bases between. CDR3 in amino acids: CASSFQGSNTGELFF. In DNA, the CDR3 is TGTGCCAGTAGTTTCCAGGGCTCGAACACCGGGGAGCTGTTTTTT.

The V and J genes are TRBV7-2 and TRBJ2-7; tentative D call: TRBD1 (5 bases). Trimming shortened V by 4 bases and J by 5 bases, and 18 bases separated the two germline ends. The CDR3 is made up of 15 amino acids. Germline loops: CDR1 SGHTA, CDR2 FQGNSA. CDR3 amino acids: CASSSTPGKAHEQYF. DNA of the CDR3: TGTGCCAGCAGCTCAACCCCAGGGAAAGCCCACGAGCAGTACTTC. Supplemented by reference TRBV7-2 and TRBJ2-7, the full variable domain reads GAGVSQSPSNKVTEKGKDVELRCDPISGHTALYWYRQSLGQGLEFLIYFQGNSAPDKSGLPSDRFSAERTGGSVSTLTIQRTQQEDSAVYLCASSSTPGKAHEQYFGPGTRLTVT.

The chain recombines TRBV5-1 with TRBJ1-4, with 8 bases identical to TRBD1. In germline, CDR1 is SGHRS, CDR2 YFSETQ. J was trimmed by 4 bases and V by 4 bases; bases with no gene match: 6. The CDR3 length is 15 residues. The CDR3: CASSGQGDRNEKLFF. CDR3 bases: TGCGCCAGCAGCGGACAGGGCGATCGTAATGAAAAACTGTTTTTT.

Here the CDR3 DNA reads TGCGCCAGCAGCCCGTGGACAGGGGCGGACACCGGGGAGCTGTTTTTT. This codes for CASSPWTGADTGELFF. The chain uses TRBV5-1 and TRBJ2-2; 9 bases align to TRBD1. The V gene end was trimmed by 4 bases and the J gene end by 3 bases; junction bases not matched to a gene: 7. The CDR3 has 16 residues. Germline CDR1 SGHRS, CDR2 YFSETQ.

CDR3 sequence (DNA): TGTGCCAGCACCGGGACAGGGGATGAAAAACTGTTTTTT. It translates to CASTGTGDEKLFF. The chain carries TRBV19 and TRBJ1-4, with TRBD1 matching 10 bases. From germline, CDR1 is LNHDA and CDR2 SQIVND (reference sequence). This CDR3 spans 13 amino acids. The trim removed 9 bases at V and 6 bases at J, leaving 4 bases unmatched.

CDR3 nucleotide sequence: TGTGCCAGCAGTGTTACAGGGAACTATGGCTACACCTTC. Translated, it gives CASSVTGNYGYTF. V gene TRBV6-1 combines with J gene TRBJ1-2, with D tentatively TRBD1 (6 bases). V was pared by 4 bases and J by 2 bases, with 8 bases between. CDR3 length equals 13 residues. Looked up from germline, CDR1 is MNHNS and CDR2 is SASEGT.

As DNA, the CDR3 is TGTGCCAGCAGTTTGGAGGGTGTTAGCAATCAGCCCCAGCATTTT. Protein: CASSLEGVSNQPQHF. The J gene is TRBJ1-5, the V gene TRBV27; D unclear. V lost 3 bases to trimming and J lost 0 bases, with 9 bases between them. The CDR3 loop spans 15 amino acids. CDR1 and CDR2 (germline): MNHEY, SMNVEV (reference sequence).

The V gene is TRBV5-6, the J gene TRBJ2-7; perhaps TRBD1 as D (6 bases). CDR1 and CDR2 (germline): SGHDT, YYEEEE. The CDR3 length is 11 residues. V lost 6 bases, J lost 4 bases, and 8 bases lay in between. The CDR3 spells CASTRGYEQYF. DNA of the CDR3: TGTGCCAGCACCAGGGGATACGAGCAGTACTTC.

This clone was detected only once. The chain couples TRBV6-5 to TRBJ2-5; the D gene is possibly TRBD1 (6 bases). Germline V gene data show CDR1 as MNHEY and CDR2 as SVGAGI. This CDR3 has 15 amino acids. Between the trimmed V and J ends, which lost 0 bases and 5 bases, there was a span of 13 bases. The CDR3 is CASSYSKQGSETQYF. Written as DNA, the CDR3 is TGTGCCAGCAGTTACTCGAAACAGGGATCGGAGACCCAGTACTTC.

The gene calls are TRBV7-2 and TRBJ2-7; TRBD2 matches 8 bases. Losses at the gene ends were 2 bases for V and 4 bases for J; bases not matched to a gene: 4. This CDR3 comprises 14 residues. In germline, CDR1 is SGHTA, CDR2 FQGNSA. In DNA form, the CDR3 reads TGTGCCAGCAGCTTAAACAGCGGGAGATACGAGCAGTACTTC. Translated, it gives CASSLNSGRYEQYF.

This clone was seen only once. The genes are TRBV5-6 and TRBJ1-2; weak D call: TRBD1 (6 bases). The CDR3 extends over 14 amino acids. Trimming pared 4 bases from V and 2 bases from J, leaving 12 bases between. Germline values: CDR1 SGHDT, CDR2 YYEEEE. The CDR3 reads CASSITGSNYGYTF. In nucleotides, the CDR3 is TGTGCCAGCAGCATCACAGGGAGCAACTATGGCTACACCTTC.

The chain is built from TRBV5-6 and TRBJ1-2; D gene uncertain. The germline V gene encodes CDR1 SGHDT and CDR2 YYEEEE. The CDR3 contains 17 residues. Trimming removed 2 bases from V and 0 bases from J, with 17 bases in between. DNA for the CDR3: TGTGCCAGCAGCTTATCTTTGAGGCAGTCAACTAACTATGGCTACACCTTC. Encoded protein: CASSLSLRQSTNYGYTF.

The genes are TRBV27 and TRBJ2-3, with D possibly being TRBD2 (5 bases). This CDR3 comprises 15 residues. Trimming removed 4 bases at V and 4 bases at J, with 15 bases between. Germline V gene sequence: CDR1 MNHEY, CDR2 SMNVEV (reference sequence). The CDR3 DNA reads as TGTGCCAGCAGTTCTGGACTCAGCGGCTCAGATACGCAGTATTTT. Translation: CASSSGLSGSDTQYF.

This rearrangement joins TRBV2 to TRBJ2-2; TRBD2 agrees at 11 bases. CDR1 SNHLY and CDR2 FYNNEI come from the germline V gene. The ends lost 4 bases at V and 7 bases at J; junction bases unmatched: 5. The CDR3 runs to 15 residues. CDR3 protein: CASSGLAGGGGELFF. The CDR3 bases are TGTGCCAGCAGTGGGCTAGCGGGAGGAGGCGGGGAGCTGTTTTTT.

This clone appeared a single time. The chain carries TRBV5-4 and TRBJ2-1; no definite D call. V lost 4 bases to trimming and J lost 7 bases, with 9 bases between them. From germline, CDR1 is SGHNT and CDR2 YYREEE (reference sequence). The CDR3 length is 12 residues. This CDR3 reads CASSNKWNEQFF. Written as DNA, the CDR3 is TGTGCCAGCAGCAACAAATGGAATGAGCAGTTCTTC. Using reference TRBV5-4 and TRBJ2-1 for the parts outside the CDR3, the full variable domain is ETGVTQSPTHLIKTRGQQVTLRCSSQSGHNTVSWYQQALGQGPQFIFQYYREEENGRGNFPPRFSGLQFPNYSSELNVNALELDDSALYLCASSNKWNEQFFGPGTRLTVL.

The chain links TRBV7-9 to TRBJ2-1; tentatively, D is TRBD2 (6 bases). V dropped 5 bases and J dropped 9 bases, with 14 bases sitting between them. The CDR3 is 13 residues long. Germline CDR1 and CDR2: SEHNR and FQNEAQ (reference sequence). The CDR3 DNA reads TGTGCCAGCAGCCAGACACTAGCAGGTGAGCAGTTCTTC. It codes for CASSQTLAGEQFF.

The chain couples TRBV6-5 to TRBJ2-5; D is undetermined. Germline values: CDR1 MNHEY, CDR2 SVGAGI. The CDR3 totals 11 residues. V lost 0 bases, J lost 7 bases, and 3 bases lay in between. CDR3 amino acids: CASSYSRTQYF. The CDR3 nucleotides read TGTGCCAGCAGTTACTCGAGGACCCAGTACTTC.

The rearrangement links TRBV18 to TRBJ2-6; 7 nucleotides match TRBD1. CDR1 and CDR2 (germline): KGHSH, LQKENI. Trimming cost V 2 bases and J 4 bases; bases outside gene matches: 5. The CDR3 is made up of 16 amino acids. Written as DNA, the CDR3 is TGTGCCAGCTCACCAGTCACAGGGGTCGGGGCCAACGTCCTGACTTTC. Protein sequence: CASSPVTGVGANVLTF.

The gene calls are TRBV6-5 and TRBJ2-7, with D maybe TRBD2 (7 bases). Trimming removed 2 bases from V and 0 bases from J, with 11 bases in between. The CDR3 is made up of 15 amino acids. The germline V gene encodes CDR1 MNHEY and CDR2 SVGAGI. The CDR3 is CASSYRGGSSYEQYF. In DNA, the CDR3 is TGTGCCAGCAGTTACAGGGGGGGAAGCTCCTACGAGCAGTACTTC.